This is a list of T cell receptor beta chains from one sample in a study of T cell responses to AZD1222 COVID-19 vaccine. Sequencing used immunoSEQ multiplex PCR; TCRdb keeps in-frame clones, though not all of them. The top ten hold approximately 2.8% of the sample, which has fewer than 150,000 clones, 88% seen once. The input for sequencing was peripheral blood, taken 28 days after the second AZD1222 dose. These TCRs come from an adult who received the AZD1222 COVID-19 vaccine. The CDR3 runs from the conserved cysteine through the conserved F or W. Each record gives: CDR3 length, D gene, J gene, clone size, V gene, CDR3 DNA, CDR3 protein. A D gene is named only where the DNA matches it firmly. The size of a clone is reported for some rows only, either as once, few or many, or as a class for expanded clones.

CDR3 length: 15; D gene: TRBD2; J gene: TRBJ2-3; clone size: -; V gene: TRBV30; CDR3 DNA: TGTGCCTGGGGTACTAGCGGGGGGCTGGCAGATACGCAGTATTTT; CDR3 protein: CAWGTSGGLADTQYF
CDR3 length: 14; D gene: -; J gene: TRBJ2-1; clone size: once; V gene: TRBV10-2; CDR3 DNA: TGCGCCAGCAGTACGGCGGGACTTTACAATGAGCAGTTCTTC; CDR3 protein: CASSTAGLYNEQFF
CDR3 length: 15; D gene: TRBD1; J gene: TRBJ1-6; clone size: -; V gene: TRBV14; CDR3 DNA: TGTGCCAGCAGCCAAGGGTACACAGGGGGGTCACCCCTCCACTTT; CDR3 protein: CASSQGYTGGSPLHF
CDR3 length: 14; D gene: -; J gene: TRBJ2-2; clone size: -; V gene: TRBV7-6; CDR3 DNA: TGTGCCAGCAGCTCGACAGTTAACACCGGGGAGCTGTTTTTT; CDR3 protein: CASSSTVNTGELFF
CDR3 length: 16; D gene: -; J gene: TRBJ1-4; clone size: -; V gene: TRBV5-6; CDR3 DNA: TGTGCCAGCAGCGCAACCGGGAGGCTAACTAATGAAAAACTGTTTTTT; CDR3 protein: CASSATGRLTNEKLFF
CDR3 length: 13; D gene: TRBD2; J gene: TRBJ2-5; clone size: -; V gene: TRBV6-5; CDR3 DNA: TGTGCCAGCACTCCTGGACTAGAAGAGACCCAGTACTTC; CDR3 protein: CASTPGLEETQYF
CDR3 length: 18; D gene: TRBD2; J gene: TRBJ2-1; clone size: -; V gene: TRBV27; CDR3 DNA: TGTGCCAGCAGTTTACCAGGACTAGCGGGACGGACCTACAATGAGCAGTTCTTC; CDR3 protein: CASSLPGLAGRTYNEQFF
CDR3 length: 16; D gene: TRBD1; J gene: TRBJ2-2; clone size: -; V gene: TRBV19; CDR3 DNA: TGTGCCAGTAGTACACTGGGGACAGGGCCCACCGGGGAGCTGTTTTTT; CDR3 protein: CASSTLGTGPTGELFF
CDR3 length: 13; D gene: -; J gene: TRBJ1-3; clone size: -; V gene: TRBV18; CDR3 DNA: TGTGCCAGCTCGCCAGCCCGGGGAGACACCATATATTTT; CDR3 protein: CASSPARGDTIYF
CDR3 length: 13; D gene: -; J gene: TRBJ2-7; clone size: -; V gene: TRBV12-3/TRBV12-4; CDR3 DNA: TGTGCCAGCAGTGCGGACCAGGGTGGCGAGCAGTACTTC; CDR3 protein: CASSADQGGEQYF
CDR3 length: 15; D gene: TRBD1; J gene: TRBJ2-7; clone size: -; V gene: TRBV28; CDR3 DNA: TGTGCCAGCAGTTTAACTGACAGGGGATCATACGAGCAGTACTTC; CDR3 protein: CASSLTDRGSYEQYF